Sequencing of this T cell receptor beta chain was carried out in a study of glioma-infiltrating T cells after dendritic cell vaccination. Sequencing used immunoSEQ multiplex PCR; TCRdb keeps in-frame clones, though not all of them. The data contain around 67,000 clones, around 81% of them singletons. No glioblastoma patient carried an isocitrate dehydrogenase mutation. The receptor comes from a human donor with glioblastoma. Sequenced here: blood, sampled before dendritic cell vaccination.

The CDR3 DNA reads as TGTGCCAGCAGTGCAAAGGGACAGGGCAATTCACCCCTCCACTTT. Amino acid sequence: CASSAKGQGNSPLHF. This chain joins TRBV6-1 and TRBJ1-6; 9 bases match TRBD1. Germline CDR1 reads MNHNS; CDR2 reads SASEGT. V lost 4 bases, J lost 7 bases, and 5 bases stayed unmatched. The CDR3 spans 15 residues.